The text below deals with one T cell receptor (beta chain). Its antigen is as yet unknown. Data came from immunoSEQ multiplex PCR; TCRdb stores just in-frame clones and leaves some out. This table holds about 120,000 clones, 85% to 90% found once. This sample is drawn from a study of T cell responses to AZD1222 COVID-19 vaccine. Overall study results and limits: Reports say nearly half of spike-specific TCRs go after unmutated variant regions. Most donors were white British and more were female, and clonal diversity was possibly underestimated.

The specimen comprised peripheral blood, sampled on day 0 of AZD1222 vaccination. The clonotype comes from an adult in good health.

CDR3 DNA: TGTGCCAGCAGTTACTCTGGCAGGGGGTACGAGCAGTACTTC. Translated: CASSYSGRGYEQYF. The chain has TRBV6-2 or TRBV6-3 and TRBJ2-7; 7 bases match TRBD1. The V and J ends lost 0 bases and 4 bases, in that order; junction bases with no gene match: 3. The germline V gene has CDR1 MNHEY and CDR2 SVGEGT. The CDR3 spans 14 residues.